This paragraph covers one T cell receptor beta chain sequence. Its antigen remains undetermined. Per-base qualities were not stored, and no clone one base away is much larger. This sample is drawn from a study of T cell repertoires in breast cancer (dated by TCRdb to about 2016). In the study overall: Tumors, lymph nodes and peripheral blood lymphocytes from breast cancer patients were profiled in the study, along with peripheral blood from healthy control donors. Tumors and tumor-involved lymph nodes were minced and digested with Liberase and DNase, then filtered through 70-um and 40-um filters. Sequencing yielded on average around 500,000 sequences per sample and roughly 10 reads per input cell. Tumor-free lymph nodes were processed with no enzymatic digestion, and blood samples were separated using Ficoll. The majority of the 21 patient tumors analyzed for shared TCRs were ER+/PR+. Because breast cancer has a low mutational burden and rarely has common mutations, the study reasoned that TCRs shared between breast cancer patients would target shared antigens. Nine healthy donors, of an age range similar to that of the patients, were included as controls.

CDR3 length: 16 amino acids, cysteine to phenylalanine. The DNA shown is the 48-base CDR3, in frame from base 1. In the germline V gene, CDR1 corresponds to MDHEN and CDR2 to SYDVKM. The V and J ends are trimmed by 2 bases and 0 bases, leaving 13 bases between them. To analyze paired alpha-beta TCRs of CD8+ T cells, the study used an expanded emulsion RT-PCR method with primers covering all TCR V genes. CD8+ T cells were isolated with a CD8 positive selection kit and were then incubated overnight in roughly 9.4 IU/mL IL-2 prior to emulsion RT-PCR. Libraries were constructed by emulsion pairing. A second nested PCR with blocking oligos suppressed unpaired genes, then a third nested PCR added Illumina adaptors and barcodes. Between 5,000 and 250,000 T cells, along with C-region, Stepout and V-region primers, were included in each emulsion RT-PCR master mix. Emulsions were generated with the Micellula Emulsion and Purification Kit, and RT-PCR used Qiagen OneStep RT-PCR reagents. Pooled libraries were sequenced with paired-end 2 x 250 reads on an Illumina MiSeq. Regarding the original processing steps: In Galaxy, read pairs were joined and then clipped at the engineered overlap into separate alpha and beta files, and any unclipped reads were discarded. Alpha-beta pairs were assigned with CompleteTCR, a MiTCR-based pipeline that links chains sharing read cluster identifiers using an R script. TCR sequences that were observed only once, representing about 1-3.3%, were removed as potential sequencing errors. TCRdb passed the public sequencing reads through fastp at Q25 and MiXCR, retaining productive beta sequences. Every distinct CDR3 protein forms one entry, paired with its most common genes and DNA. TCRdb's processing, not the authors', yielded these V and J calls. The table for this sample lists 4,400 or so distinct CDR3 sequences; about a third of them were counted only once. Of the sample, almost 35% falls within the top ten clones.

General study outcomes and caveats: Compared with tumor-free nodes, tumor-involved sentinel lymph nodes shared about fourfold more TCRs with matched tumor repertoires (7.7% versus 2%). Discarding singleton TCRs and sampling only part of each tumor may have missed genuine antitumor clones. Shared TCRs were encoded by various nucleotide sequences, which suggests selection and expansion based on antigen. TRBV7 predominated among the shared TCRs, which could possibly reflect tumor recognition or a mispriming bias from eight TRBV7 primers. Because transcript abundance and primer differences skewed clone recovery, emulsion RT-PCR was regarded as qualitative rather than quantitative. Around 19 TCR pairs were shared across seven or more patient tumors and rarely found in control blood, suggesting possible tumor specificity.

This clonotype originated in a pool of human donors with breast cancer or a healthy control (not recorded which). Sequenced material: CD8+ T cells. The chain joins TRBV28 to TRBJ1-1; confidence is insufficient to name the D gene. The nucleotide sequence reads as follows: TGTGCCAGCAGTTTACAGGTGGGCAAAATGAACACTGAAGCTTTCTTT. This translates into CASSLQVGKMNTEAFF. When the CDR3 is completed using the reference TRBV28 and TRBJ1-1 genes on either side, the full variable domain is DVKVTQSSRYLVKRTGEKVFLECVQDMDHENMFWYRQDPGLGLRLIYFSYDVKMKEKGDIPEGYSVSREKKERFSLILESASTNQTSMYLCASSLQVGKMNTEAFFGQGTRLTVV.